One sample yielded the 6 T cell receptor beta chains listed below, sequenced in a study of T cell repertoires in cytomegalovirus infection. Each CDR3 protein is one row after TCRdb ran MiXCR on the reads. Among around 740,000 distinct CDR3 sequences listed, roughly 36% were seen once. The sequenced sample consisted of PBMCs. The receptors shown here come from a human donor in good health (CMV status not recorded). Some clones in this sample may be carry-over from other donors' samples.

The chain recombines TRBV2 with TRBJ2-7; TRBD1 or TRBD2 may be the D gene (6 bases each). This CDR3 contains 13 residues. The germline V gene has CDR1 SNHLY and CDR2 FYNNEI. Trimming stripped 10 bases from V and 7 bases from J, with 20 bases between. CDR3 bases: TGTGCCACCACGAGAGGGGGGAAGGATGAGCAGTACTTC. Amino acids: CATTRGGKDEQYF.

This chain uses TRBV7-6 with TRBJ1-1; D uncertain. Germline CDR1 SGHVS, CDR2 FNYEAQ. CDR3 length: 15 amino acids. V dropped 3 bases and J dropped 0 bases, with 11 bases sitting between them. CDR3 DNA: TGTGCCAGCAGCTTTAGGTCGACTCTGAACACTGAAGCTTTCTTT. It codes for CASSFRSTLNTEAFF.

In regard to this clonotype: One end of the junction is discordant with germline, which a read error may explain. The CDR3 DNA sequence: TGTGCCACCAGTGATATACCGGGACAGGGGTTAGGATACACAGATACGCATTATTTT. As protein: CATSDIPGQGLGYTDTHYF. The chain carries TRBV24-1 and TRBJ2-3; 10 nucleotides agree with TRBD1. Germline assignment: CDR1 KGHDR and CDR2 SFDVKD. This CDR3 has 19 residues.

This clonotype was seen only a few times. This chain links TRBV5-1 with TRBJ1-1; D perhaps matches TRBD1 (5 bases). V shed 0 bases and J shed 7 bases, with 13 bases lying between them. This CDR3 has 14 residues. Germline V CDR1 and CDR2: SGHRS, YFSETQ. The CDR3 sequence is CASSLDGGMGEAFF. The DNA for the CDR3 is TGCGCCAGCAGCTTGGATGGGGGAATGGGTGAAGCTTTCTTT.

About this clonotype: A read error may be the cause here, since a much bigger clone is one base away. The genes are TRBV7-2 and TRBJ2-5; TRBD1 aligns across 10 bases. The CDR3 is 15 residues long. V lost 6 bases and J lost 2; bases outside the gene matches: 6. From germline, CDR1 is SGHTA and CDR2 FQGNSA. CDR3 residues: CASSEGQGVQETQYF. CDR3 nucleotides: TGTGCCAGCAGTGAAGGACAGGGGGTTCAAGAGACCCAGTACTTC.

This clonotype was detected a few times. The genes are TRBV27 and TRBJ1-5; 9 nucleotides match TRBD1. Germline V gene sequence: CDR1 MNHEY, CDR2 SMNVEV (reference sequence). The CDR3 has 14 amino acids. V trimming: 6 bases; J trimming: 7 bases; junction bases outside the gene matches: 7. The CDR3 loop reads CASRTTGGRQPQHF. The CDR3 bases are TGTGCCAGCAGGACAACAGGGGGCAGGCAGCCCCAGCATTTT.